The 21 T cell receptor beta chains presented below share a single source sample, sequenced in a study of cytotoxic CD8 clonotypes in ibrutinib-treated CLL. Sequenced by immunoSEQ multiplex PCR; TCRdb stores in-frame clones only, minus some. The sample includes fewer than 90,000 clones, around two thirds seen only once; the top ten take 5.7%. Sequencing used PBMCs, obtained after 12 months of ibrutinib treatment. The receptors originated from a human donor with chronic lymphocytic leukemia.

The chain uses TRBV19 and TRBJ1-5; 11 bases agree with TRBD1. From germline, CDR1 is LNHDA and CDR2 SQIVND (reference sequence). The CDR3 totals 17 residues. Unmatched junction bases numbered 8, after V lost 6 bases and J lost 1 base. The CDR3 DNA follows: TGTGCCAGTAGCCGAAGGACAGGGGGCTTAAGCAATCAGCCCCAGCATTTT. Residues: CASSRRTGGLSNQPQHF.

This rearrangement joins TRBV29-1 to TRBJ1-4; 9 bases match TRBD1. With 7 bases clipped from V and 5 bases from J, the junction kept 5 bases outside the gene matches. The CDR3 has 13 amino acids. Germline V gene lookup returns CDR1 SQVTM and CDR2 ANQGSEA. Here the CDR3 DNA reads TGCAGCGCCTCCGGGACAGGGAATGAAAAACTGTTTTTT. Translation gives CSASGTGNEKLFF.

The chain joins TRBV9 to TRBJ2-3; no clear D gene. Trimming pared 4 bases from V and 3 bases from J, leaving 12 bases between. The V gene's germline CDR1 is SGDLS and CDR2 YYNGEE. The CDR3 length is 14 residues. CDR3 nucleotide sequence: TGTGCCAGCAGCCCGACGACCGTAACAGATACGCAGTATTTT. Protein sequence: CASSPTTVTDTQYF.

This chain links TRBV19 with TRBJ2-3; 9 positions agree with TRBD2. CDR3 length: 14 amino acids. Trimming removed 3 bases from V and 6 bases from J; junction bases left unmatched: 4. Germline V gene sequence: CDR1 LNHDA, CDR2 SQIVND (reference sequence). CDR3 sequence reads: CASSMGLAGDTQYF. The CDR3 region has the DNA TGTGCCAGTAGTATGGGGCTAGCGGGGGATACGCAGTATTTT.

The CDR3 spells CASSPPGTGGPMNTEAFF. Written as DNA, the CDR3 is TGTGCCAGCTCACCACCCGGGACAGGGGGCCCCATGAACACTGAAGCTTTCTTT. The chain carries TRBV18 and TRBJ1-1; 12 nucleotides align to TRBD1. V lost 0 bases to trimming and J lost 0 bases; unmatched junction nucleotides: 5. The CDR3 has 18 amino acids. Germline V gene lookup returns CDR1 KGHSH and CDR2 LQKENI.

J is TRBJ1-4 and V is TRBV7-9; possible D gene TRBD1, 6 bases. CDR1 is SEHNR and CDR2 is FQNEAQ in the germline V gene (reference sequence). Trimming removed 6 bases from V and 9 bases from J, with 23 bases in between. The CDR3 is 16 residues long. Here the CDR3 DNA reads TGTGCCAGCAGGGGGGACTCGAGGACAGAGAACCAAAAACTGTTTTTT. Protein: CASRGDSRTENQKLFF. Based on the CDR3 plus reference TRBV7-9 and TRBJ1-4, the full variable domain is DTGVSQNPRHKITKRGQNVTFRCDPISEHNRLYWYRQTLGQGPEFLTYFQNEAQLEKSRLLSDRFSAERPKGSFSTLEIQRTEQGDSAMYLCASRGDSRTENQKLFFGSGTQLSVL.

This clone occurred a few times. CDR3 DNA sequence: TGTGCCAGCTCACCACCACAGCCATCGGGTCACCTCCACTTT. Translating gives CASSPPQPSGHLHF. V and J are TRBV18 and TRBJ1-6; D uncertain. V lost 0 bases and J lost 15, with 15 bases in between. Germline V gene sequence: CDR1 KGHSH, CDR2 LQKENI. The CDR3 consists of 14 residues.

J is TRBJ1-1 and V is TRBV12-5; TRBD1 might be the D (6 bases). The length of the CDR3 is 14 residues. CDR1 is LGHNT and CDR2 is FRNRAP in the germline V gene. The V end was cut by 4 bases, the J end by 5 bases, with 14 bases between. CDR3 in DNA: TGTGCTAGTGGTTCGATTGGGGGCCGGACTGAAGCTTTCTTT. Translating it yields CASGSIGGRTEAFF.

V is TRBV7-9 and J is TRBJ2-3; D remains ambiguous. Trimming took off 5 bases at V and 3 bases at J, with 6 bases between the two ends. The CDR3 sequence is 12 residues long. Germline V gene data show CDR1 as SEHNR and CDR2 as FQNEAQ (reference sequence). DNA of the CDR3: TGTGCCAGCAGCACCGAGACAGATACGCAGTATTTT. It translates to CASSTETDTQYF.

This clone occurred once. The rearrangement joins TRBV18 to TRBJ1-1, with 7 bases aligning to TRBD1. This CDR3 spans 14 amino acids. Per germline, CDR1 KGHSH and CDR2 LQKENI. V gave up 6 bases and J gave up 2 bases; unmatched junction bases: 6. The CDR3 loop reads CASSGGQYNTEAFF. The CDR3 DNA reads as TGTGCCAGCTCGGGGGGACAGTACAACACTGAAGCTTTCTTT.

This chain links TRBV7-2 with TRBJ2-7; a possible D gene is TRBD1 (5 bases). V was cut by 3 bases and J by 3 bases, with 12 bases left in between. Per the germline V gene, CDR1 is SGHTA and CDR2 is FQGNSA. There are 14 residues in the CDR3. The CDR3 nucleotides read TGTGCCAGCAGCTTGACAGCCCCTGACTACGAGCAGTACTTC. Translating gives CASSLTAPDYEQYF.

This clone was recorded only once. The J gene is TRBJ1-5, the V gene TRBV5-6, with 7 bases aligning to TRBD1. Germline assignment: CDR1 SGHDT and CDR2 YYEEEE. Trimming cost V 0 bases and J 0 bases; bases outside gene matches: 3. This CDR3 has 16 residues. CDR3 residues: CASSLGQGDSNQPQHF. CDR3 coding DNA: TGTGCCAGCAGCTTGGGGCAGGGGGATAGCAATCAGCCCCAGCATTTT.

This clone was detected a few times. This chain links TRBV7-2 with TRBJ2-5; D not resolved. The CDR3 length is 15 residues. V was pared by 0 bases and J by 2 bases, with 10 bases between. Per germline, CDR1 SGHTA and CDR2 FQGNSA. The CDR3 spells CASSLAPWAQETQYF. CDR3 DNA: TGTGCCAGCAGCTTAGCACCATGGGCTCAAGAGACCCAGTACTTC.

DNA of the CDR3: TGTGCCAGCAGCCCTCGTCCGGGGGCAGATACGCAGTATTTT. Amino acids: CASSPRPGADTQYF. This chain links TRBV7-8 with TRBJ2-3; TRBD2 might be the D (6 bases). Germline V gene lookup returns CDR1 SGHVS and CDR2 FQNEAQ. The CDR3 sequence is 14 residues long. Between the trimmed V and J ends, which lost 5 bases and 4 bases, there was a span of 13 bases.

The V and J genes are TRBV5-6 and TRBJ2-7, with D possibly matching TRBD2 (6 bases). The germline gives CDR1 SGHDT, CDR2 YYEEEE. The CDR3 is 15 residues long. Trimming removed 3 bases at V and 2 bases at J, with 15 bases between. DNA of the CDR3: TGTGCCAGCAGCTCTGTTCCGGGAGCAGCCTACGAGCAGTACTTC. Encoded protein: CASSSVPGAAYEQYF.

The CDR3 sequence is CASSLVGTGEETQYF. Written as DNA, the CDR3 is TGTGCCAGCAGCTTAGTTGGGACAGGGGAAGAGACCCAGTACTTC. This rearrangement joins TRBV7-7 to TRBJ2-5, with 10 bases lining up with TRBD1. J gave up 3 bases and V 1 base, and 2 bases lay outside the gene matches. The CDR3 has 15 amino acids. Looked up from germline, CDR1 is SSHAT and CDR2 is FNYEAQ (reference sequence). Based on the CDR3 plus reference TRBV7-7 and TRBJ2-5, the full variable domain is GAGVSQSPRYKVTKRGQDVTLRCDPISSHATLYWYQQALGQGPEFLTYFNYEAQPDKSGLPSDRFSAERPEGSISTLTIQRTEQRDSAMYRCASSLVGTGEETQYFGPGTRLLVL.

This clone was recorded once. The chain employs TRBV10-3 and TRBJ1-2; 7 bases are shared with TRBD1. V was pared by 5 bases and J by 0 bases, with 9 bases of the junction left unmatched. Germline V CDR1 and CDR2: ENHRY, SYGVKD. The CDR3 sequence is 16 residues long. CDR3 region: CAISPLGTASNYGYTF. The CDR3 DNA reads TGTGCCATCAGTCCCCTTGGGACAGCCTCTAACTATGGCTACACCTTC.

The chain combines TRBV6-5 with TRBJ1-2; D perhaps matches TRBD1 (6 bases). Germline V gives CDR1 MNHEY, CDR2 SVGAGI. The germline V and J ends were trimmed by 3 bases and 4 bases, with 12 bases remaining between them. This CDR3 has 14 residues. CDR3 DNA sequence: TGTGCCAGCAGTTATGACAGGTGGATCTATGGCTACACCTTC. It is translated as CASSYDRWIYGYTF.

This chain's CDR3 is CASSYRGQGQETQYF. The CDR3 nucleotides are TGTGCCAGCAGTTACCGTGGACAGGGCCAAGAGACCCAGTACTTC. This chain links TRBV6-5 with TRBJ2-5, with 8 bases lining up with TRBD1. V lost 2 bases, J lost 1 base, and 3 bases stayed unmatched. The CDR3 is 15 amino acids. Germline values: CDR1 MNHEY, CDR2 SVGAGI.

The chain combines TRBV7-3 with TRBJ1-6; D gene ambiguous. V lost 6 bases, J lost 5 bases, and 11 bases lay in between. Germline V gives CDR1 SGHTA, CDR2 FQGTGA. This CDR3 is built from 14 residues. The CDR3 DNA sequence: TGTGCCAGCAGGTTGCAAAGGAATAATTCACCCCTCCACTTT. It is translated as CASRLQRNNSPLHF.

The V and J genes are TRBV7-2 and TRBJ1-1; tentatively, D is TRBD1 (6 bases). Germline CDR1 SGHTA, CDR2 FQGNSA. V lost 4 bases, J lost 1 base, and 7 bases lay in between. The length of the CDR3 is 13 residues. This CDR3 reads CASSWGPNTEAFF. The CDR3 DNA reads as TGTGCCAGCAGCTGGGGGCCGAACACTGAAGCTTTCTTT.